These 13 T cell receptor beta chains were all obtained from the same sample, sequenced in a study of cytomegalovirus exposure and HLA in healthy donors. PCR was performed using 60 Vbeta and 13 Jbeta primers. The method was immunoSEQ multiplex PCR; TCRdb's version includes in-frame clones alone and lacks a portion of them. The repertoire holds 150,000 to 200,000 clones, with about 81% as singletons. Sequenced material: PBMCs. The origin of the receptors is a young woman in good health and CMV-seronegative.

This clone was counted only a few times. The chain uses TRBV5-1 and TRBJ2-3; 10 nucleotides agree with TRBD2. This CDR3 region has 17 residues. Germline V CDR1 and CDR2: SGHRS, YFSETQ. The junction had 9 bases not matched to a gene; V was cut back by 0 bases and J by 5 bases. The CDR3 is CASSLGGSGGAGDTQYF. The CDR3 region has the DNA TGCGCCAGCAGCTTGGGGGGGAGCGGGGGGGCCGGAGATACGCAGTATTTT.

The chain employs TRBV19 and TRBJ2-2; tentatively, D is TRBD2 (7 bases). Germline-derived CDR1 and CDR2 are LNHDA and SQIVND (reference sequence). This CDR3 spans 16 amino acids. The V end lost 8 bases, the J end lost 6 bases, and 22 bases lay between the germline ends. DNA for the CDR3: TGTGCCAGTTCCCTGAGGGCGGGGGCCTTGGCCGGGGAGCTGTTTTTT. This encodes CASSLRAGALAGELFF.

This clone was observed a single time. V usage is TRBV6-6 and J usage is TRBJ1-4; 7 bases line up with TRBD1. The V gene end was trimmed by 5 bases and the J gene end by 7 bases; junction bases not matched to a gene: 4. This CDR3 has 13 residues. Germline V gene lookup returns CDR1 MNHNY and CDR2 SVGAGI (reference sequence). The CDR3 DNA reads as TGTGCCAGCAGTCGACAGGGCGGTGAAAAACTGTTTTTT. This sequence encodes CASSRQGGEKLFF.

The chain has TRBV6-1 and TRBJ1-2; 12 bases map to TRBD1. The V gene's germline CDR1 is MNHNS and CDR2 SASEGT. The length of the CDR3 is 15 residues. Germline trimming cut 4 bases from V and 8 bases from J; bases unmatched to any gene: 8. The CDR3 bases are TGTGCCAGCAGTGTAGGGACAGGGGGCGCGGGAGGCTACACCTTC. It specifies CASSVGTGGAGGYTF.

The chain uses TRBV7-8 and TRBJ2-5, with a tentative D call TRBD2 (5 bases). CDR1 is SGHVS and CDR2 is FQNEAQ in the germline V gene. Trimming removed 8 bases at V and 2 bases at J, with 21 bases between. The CDR3 runs 16 residues. DNA for the CDR3: TGTGCCAGCCGACCTCATTGGACTCGCGGGCAAGAGACCCAGTACTTC. This sequence encodes CASRPHWTRGQETQYF.

This clone appeared a few times. This chain links TRBV6-5 with TRBJ1-5, with D unresolved. V was cut by 2 bases and J by 3 bases, with 8 bases left in between. The CDR3 has 14 amino acids. Germline V gene sequence: CDR1 MNHEY, CDR2 SVGAGI. The CDR3 reads CASSYDRYNQPQHF. In DNA, the CDR3 is TGTGCCAGCAGTTACGATCGGTACAATCAGCCCCAGCATTTT.

The CDR3 DNA sequence: TGTGCCAGCAGTGATTCCGGGTACACCGGGGAGCTGTTTTTT. Encoded protein: CASSDSGYTGELFF. V gene TRBV6-1 combines with J gene TRBJ2-2; no reliable D call. The length of the CDR3 is 14 residues. V was shortened by 3 bases and J by 3 bases, with 8 bases between the two germline ends. CDR1 is MNHNS, CDR2 SASEGT, per germline.

The genes are TRBV6-5 and TRBJ2-3; possible D gene TRBD2, 6 bases. Trimming took off 6 bases at V and 6 bases at J, with 19 bases between the two ends. CDR1 and CDR2 from the germline V gene are MNHEY and SVGAGI. The CDR3 covers 15 residues. CDR3 protein: CASRTGLLIEDTQYF. The CDR3 DNA reads TGTGCCAGCAGAACGGGACTCCTAATCGAGGATACGCAGTATTTT.

The chain couples TRBV6-1 to TRBJ1-6; a possible D gene is TRBD1 (5 bases). This CDR3 region has 15 residues. Germline V gene lookup returns CDR1 MNHNS and CDR2 SASEGT. Trimming pared 2 bases from V and 6 bases from J, leaving 11 bases between. The DNA of the CDR3 is TGTGCCAGCAGTGAACTAGGGGTGGGTAATTCACCCCTCCACTTT. The encoded protein is CASSELGVGNSPLHF.

This clone was observed a handful of times. CDR3 coding DNA: TGTGCCAGCAGCCCACGAAATAGCGGGAGGGCCGGGATCGGGGAGCTGTTTTTT. Its translation: CASSPRNSGRAGIGELFF. The chain links TRBV7-2 to TRBJ2-2; 11 nucleotides align to TRBD2. Germline assignment: CDR1 SGHTA and CDR2 FQGNSA. V trimming: 5 bases; J trimming: 7 bases; junction bases outside the gene matches: 15. The CDR3 spans 18 residues.

The CDR3 bases are TGTGCCAGCTCACCGGCGGGGACGGCTGAAGCTTTCTTT. It is translated as CASSPAGTAEAFF. The chain employs TRBV18 and TRBJ1-1; D possibly corresponds to TRBD1 (5 bases). Trimming took 3 bases from V and 6 from J, leaving 11 bases between them. Per the germline V gene, CDR1 is KGHSH and CDR2 is LQKENI. This CDR3 comprises 13 residues. Using reference TRBV18 and TRBJ1-1 for the parts outside the CDR3, the full variable domain is NAGVMQNPRHLVRRRGQEARLRCSPMKGHSHVYWYRQLPEEGLKFMVYLQKENIIDESGMPKERFSAEFPKEGPSILRIQQVVRGDSAAYFCASSPAGTAEAFFGQGTRLTVV.

The chain is built from TRBV6-5 and TRBJ2-2; D is undetermined. Trimming took 3 bases from V and 1 from J, leaving 6 bases between them. This CDR3 spans 14 amino acids. CDR1 MNHEY and CDR2 SVGAGI come from the germline V gene. The CDR3 is CASSYNRNTGELFF. In nucleotides, the CDR3 is TGTGCCAGCAGTTATAACAGGAACACCGGGGAGCTGTTTTTT.

The rearrangement links TRBV6-5 to TRBJ1-2; 9 nucleotides match TRBD1. This CDR3 has 15 residues. Unmatched junction bases numbered 9, after V lost 8 bases and J lost 2 bases. The germline V gene has CDR1 MNHEY and CDR2 SVGAGI. CDR3 residues: CASAGQGVPNYGYTF. CDR3 DNA: TGTGCCAGCGCGGGACAGGGCGTCCCCAACTATGGCTACACCTTC.